This T cell receptor beta chain was captured by sequencing in a study of blood T cell repertoires in COVID-19 (dated by TCRdb to between 2020 and 2021). Study-wide context: Samples covering the acute and convalescent phases of COVID-19 were provided by collaborators in the United States, Italy and Spain. The sample metadata nearly always contained a de-identified subject ID, COVID-19 status, age in years and sex. Where available, HLA class I and class II types were taken from metadata supplied by the sample provider and were not determined by assay-based typing. The samples were drawn from two sources: the first 160 participants of the ongoing ImmuneRACE study, and over 950 subjects contributed by 6 global collaborators. The repertoires were released in a freely available public database meant as a resource for research on the immune response to SARS-CoV-2. The material from the prospective study consisted of cDNA or gDNA derived from T cells, B-cell-depleted T cells, or PBMCs. The dataset comprised deeply sampled blood TCRbeta repertoires from subjects exposed to, actively infected with, or recovered from COVID-19.

Another Seattle source contributed samples from volunteer blood donors who had recovered from COVID-19. Each collaborating institution followed its own protocols to collect whole blood in K2EDTA tubes. Collaborator samples were shipped for TCRbeta analysis as frozen whole blood, isolated PBMCs, or DNA extracted from either sample type. The immunoSEQ Assay, a bias-controlled multiplex PCR, was used to amplify TCRbeta CDR3 regions from genomic DNA. The authors processed their data as follows. The number of nucleated cells in each sample was estimated by amplification of reference gene primers within the assay. To quantify the absolute abundance of each unique TCRbeta CDR3 rearrangement, sequence reads were collapsed and filtered. For each sample, productive Simpson clonality was calculated as the square root of Simpson's diversity index across productive rearrangements. The immuneACCESS repertoire file appears here via TCRdb, limited to in-frame rearrangements. These files lack a portion of the clones; in checked studies, under half of the deficit traces to unresolved V genes, and the cause of the others is not known. V, J and clone size reflect that table, while D and trimming were determined from the DNA. The sample includes about 280,000 clones, with roughly 80% observed a single time. The ten largest clones add up to 8% to 10% of the sample.

Study-wide conclusions, independent of this receptor: The amount of clinical and demographic metadata varied by source and participant and was provided uncurated.

Points on this clone: This receptor's antigen is unknown. Base qualities are not provided; no much larger clone lies one nucleotide away.

A distance of 11 bases separates the germline ends of V and J, which lose 1 base and 11 bases respectively. CDR1 and CDR2, looked up from the germline V gene, are SGHTA and FQGNSA. The CDR3 runs 13 amino acids, cysteine and phenylalanine included. Only the CDR3 DNA is retained, 39 bases long and in frame from the first base. The sequenced material came from peripheral blood. This TCR was recovered from a woman aged 50 to 65 who had recovered from COVID-19. This chain joins TRBV7-2 to TRBJ1-4; a weak D assignment points to TRBD1 (5 bases agree). The CDR3 protein: CASSLEKGRKLFF. The sequenced DNA is TGTGCCAGCAGCTTAGAGAAGGGGAGGAAACTGTTTTTT.